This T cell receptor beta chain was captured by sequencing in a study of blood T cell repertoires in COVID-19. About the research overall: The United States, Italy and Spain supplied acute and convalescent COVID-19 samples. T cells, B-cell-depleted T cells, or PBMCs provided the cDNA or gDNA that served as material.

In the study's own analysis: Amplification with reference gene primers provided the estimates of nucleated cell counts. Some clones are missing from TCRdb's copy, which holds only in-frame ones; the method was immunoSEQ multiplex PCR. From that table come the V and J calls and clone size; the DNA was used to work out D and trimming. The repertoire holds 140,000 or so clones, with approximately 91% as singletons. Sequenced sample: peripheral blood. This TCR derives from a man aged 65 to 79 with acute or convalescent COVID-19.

The CDR3 DNA is TGCGCCAGCAGCCCCGGGGACTCCTACGAGCAGTACTTC. Translation: CASSPGDSYEQYF. The V and J genes are TRBV5-1 and TRBJ2-7; TRBD2 might be the D (5 bases). This CDR3 contains 13 residues. Germline values: CDR1 SGHRS, CDR2 YFSETQ. V lost 4 bases and J lost 0, with 8 bases in between.